Detailed here is one T cell receptor beta chain. Its antigen remains unidentified. The V and J ends lost 7 bases and 5 bases respectively, with 19 bases between them. The CDR3 runs to 15 residues. Per the germline V gene, CDR1 is MNHNS and CDR2 is SASEGT. These data are taken from a study of graft-versus-host responses after intestinal transplantation. Measured with immunoSEQ multiplex PCR; TCRdb has only the in-frame clones, and not every one. The table shows around 50,000 clones, with roughly 84% occurring only once. This sequence joins TRBV6-1 and TRBJ2-3; D perhaps matches TRBD2 (7 bases). Source: unstimulated CD4+ T cells sorted from spleen or lymph node cells, taken before transplant. The sequence derives from a human donor who was the organ donor for an intestinal transplant. CDR3 in DNA: TGTGCCAGCACCCCAATTGGGGGGGGCAGAGATACGCAGTATTTT. Amino acids: CASTPIGGGRDTQYF.